The next 16 T cell receptor beta chains were all read from a single sample in a study of blood T cell repertoires in COVID-19. Data came from immunoSEQ multiplex PCR; TCRdb stores just in-frame clones and leaves some out. The sample records over 250,000 clones, approximately 90% being singletons. Sequenced sample: peripheral blood. The receptors were gathered from a woman between 55 and 75 years old with acute or convalescent COVID-19.

V usage is TRBV18 and J usage is TRBJ2-1; no definite D call. The CDR3 is made up of 13 amino acids. Trimming shortened V by 2 bases and J by 4 bases, and 6 bases separated the two germline ends. The V gene's germline CDR1 is KGHSH and CDR2 LQKENI. The CDR3 nucleotides read TGTGCCAGCTCACCAGGAGATTACAATGAGCAGTTCTTC. This sequence encodes CASSPGDYNEQFF.

The chain employs TRBV10-3 and TRBJ1-2; D might be TRBD1 (6 bases). The germline V gene encodes CDR1 ENHRY and CDR2 SYGVKD. V lost 10 bases, J lost 4 bases, and 16 bases lay in between. This CDR3 is 13 amino acids long. CDR3 residues: CATQQTGPYGYTF. DNA for the CDR3: TGTGCCACGCAACAGACAGGCCCCTATGGCTACACCTTC.

This chain connects TRBV28 to TRBJ1-5; D not resolved. CDR1 is MDHEN, CDR2 SYDVKM, per germline. V lost 8 bases to trimming and J lost 0 bases, with 11 bases between them. The CDR3 runs to 14 residues. In DNA form, the CDR3 reads TGTGCCAGCCTACCAGGTGTTAGCAATCAGCCCCAGCATTTT. Translating it yields CASLPGVSNQPQHF.

V usage is TRBV13 and J usage is TRBJ1-1; D is undetermined. V shed 3 bases and J shed 5 bases, with 13 bases lying between them. The CDR3 has 14 residues. Per the germline V gene, CDR1 is PRHDT and CDR2 is FYEKMQ (reference sequence). CDR3 DNA: TGTGCCAGCAGCTTGGGGTTGGGGAGGACTGAAGCTTTCTTT. Protein product: CASSLGLGRTEAFF.

This chain connects TRBV5-1 to TRBJ2-7, with 14 positions matching TRBD2. The V gene's germline CDR1 is SGHRS and CDR2 YFSETQ. V shed 3 bases, J shed 0 bases, and the junction held 8 bases outside the gene matches. The CDR3 contains 18 residues. This CDR3 is CASSSGLAGGSLSYEQYF. The CDR3 DNA sequence: TGCGCCAGCAGCTCCGGACTAGCGGGAGGATCGCTCTCCTACGAGCAGTACTTC.

This chain links TRBV27 with TRBJ2-1; D uncertain. CDR1 and CDR2 from the germline V gene are MNHEY and SMNVEV (reference sequence). This CDR3 has 16 amino acids. The ends were cut back, 2 bases at V and 0 bases at J, with 11 bases in the middle. CDR3 DNA sequence: TGTGCCAGCAGTTTAGGAGATCACCCCTCCTACAATGAGCAGTTCTTC. It translates to CASSLGDHPSYNEQFF.

The chain has TRBV18 and TRBJ2-5, with D possibly matching TRBD2 (6 bases). The CDR3 is 15 amino acids. Between the trimmed V and J ends, which lost 8 bases and 1 base, there was a span of 17 bases. The germline gives CDR1 KGHSH, CDR2 LQKENI. CDR3 amino acids: CASRLGGAVQETQYF. CDR3 sequence (DNA): TGTGCCAGCAGACTCGGCGGGGCAGTCCAAGAGACCCAGTACTTC.

The chain has TRBV28 and TRBJ2-7, with a weak D call TRBD1 (5 bases). This CDR3 comprises 13 residues. Trimming left V 2 bases short and J 3 bases short, with 8 bases between. In germline, CDR1 is MDHEN, CDR2 SYDVKM. This chain's CDR3 is CASSLVGVYEQYF. CDR3 in DNA: TGTGCCAGCAGTTTAGTAGGGGTCTACGAGCAGTACTTC.

The genes are TRBV5-4 and TRBJ2-1; 8 bases are shared with TRBD2. The CDR3 covers 14 residues. With 5 bases clipped from V and 7 bases from J, the junction kept 8 bases outside the gene matches. CDR1 and CDR2 (germline): SGHNT, YYREEE (reference sequence). This CDR3 reads CASRLRLAMNEQFF. CDR3 in DNA: TGTGCCAGCAGATTGAGACTAGCGATGAATGAGCAGTTCTTC.

In the case of this clone: Germline is not matched at one junction end, which may reflect a read error. The V call is TRBV19, the J call TRBJ1-5, with 10 positions matching TRBD1. Germline-derived CDR1 and CDR2 are LNHDA and SQIVND (reference sequence). The CDR3 consists of 17 residues. In DNA, the CDR3 is TGTGCCAGTTTGCCGGGACAGGGGCGGGGTAGCACTCAGCCCCAGCATTTT. Translation gives CASLPGQGRGSTQPQHF.

The V and J genes are TRBV24-1 and TRBJ1-5; 7 positions agree with TRBD1. The CDR3 spans 13 residues. Germline CDR1 and CDR2: KGHDR and SFDVKD. J lost 6 bases, V lost 5 bases, and 3 bases had no gene match. The CDR3 DNA is TGTGCCACCAGTGCACAGGGGTTTCAGCCCCAGCATTTT. It is translated as CATSAQGFQPQHF.

CDR3 DNA sequence: TGTGCCAGCAGTTACACGGGACTAGCGGGAGGGGAGCTGTTTTTT. Protein product: CASSYTGLAGGELFF. The chain joins TRBV6-5 to TRBJ2-2, with 13 nucleotides matching TRBD2. Germline V gene data show CDR1 as MNHEY and CDR2 as SVGAGI. This CDR3 has 15 residues. The V gene end was trimmed by 2 bases and the J gene end by 8 bases; junction bases not matched to a gene: 2.

V and J are TRBV7-8 and TRBJ1-6, with 7 bases fitting TRBD1. This CDR3 region has 17 residues. Germline trimming cut 1 base from V and 2 bases from J; bases unmatched to any gene: 5. In germline, CDR1 is SGHVS, CDR2 FQNEAQ. CDR3 residues: CASSLVQGSAYNSPLHF. The CDR3 region has the DNA TGTGCCAGCAGCTTAGTACAGGGGTCAGCCTATAATTCACCCCTCCACTTT.

The rearrangement links TRBV9 to TRBJ1-2, with 7 bases aligning to TRBD1. CDR3 length: 15 amino acids. J lost 4 bases, V lost 0 bases, and 6 bases had no gene match. Per the germline V gene, CDR1 is SGDLS and CDR2 is YYNGEE. The CDR3 protein is CASSVAPDRSYGYTF. CDR3 DNA: TGTGCCAGCAGCGTAGCACCGGACAGGTCCTATGGCTACACCTTC.

Worth noting for this clone: The junction does not match germline at one end; this may be a read error. The chain combines TRBV28 with TRBJ2-1, with D perhaps TRBD1 (6 bases). The germline V gene has CDR1 MDHEN and CDR2 SYDVKM. There are 14 residues in the CDR3. The DNA of the CDR3 is TGTGCCAGCAGTAAGACAGGCTCCGACAATGAGCAGTTCTTC. Translating gives CASSKTGSDNEQFF.

J is TRBJ2-2 and V is TRBV10-1, with a weak D call TRBD2 (7 bases). V was trimmed by 1 base and J by 4 bases, leaving 28 bases between them. CDR1 is WNHNN and CDR2 is SYGVQD in the germline V gene (reference sequence). The CDR3 sequence is 21 residues long. CDR3 coding DNA: TGCGCCAGCAGTGAGTTATATGTTGCCGTGCGGGAGAAGGGGGGCACCGGGGAGCTGTTTTTT. Protein sequence: CASSELYVAVREKGGTGELFF.